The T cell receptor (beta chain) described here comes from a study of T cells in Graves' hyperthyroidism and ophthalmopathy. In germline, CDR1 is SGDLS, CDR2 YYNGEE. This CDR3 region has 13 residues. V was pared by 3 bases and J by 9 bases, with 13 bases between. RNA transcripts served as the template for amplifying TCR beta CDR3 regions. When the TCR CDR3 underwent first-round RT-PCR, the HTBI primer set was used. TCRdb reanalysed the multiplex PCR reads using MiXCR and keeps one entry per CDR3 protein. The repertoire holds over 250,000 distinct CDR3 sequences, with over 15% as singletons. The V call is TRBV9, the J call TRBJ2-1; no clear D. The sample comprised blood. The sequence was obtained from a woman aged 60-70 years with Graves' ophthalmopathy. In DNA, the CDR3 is TGTGCCAGCAGCGCCCGGGCGTCGGGTGAGCAGTTCTTC. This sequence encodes CASSARASGEQFF.